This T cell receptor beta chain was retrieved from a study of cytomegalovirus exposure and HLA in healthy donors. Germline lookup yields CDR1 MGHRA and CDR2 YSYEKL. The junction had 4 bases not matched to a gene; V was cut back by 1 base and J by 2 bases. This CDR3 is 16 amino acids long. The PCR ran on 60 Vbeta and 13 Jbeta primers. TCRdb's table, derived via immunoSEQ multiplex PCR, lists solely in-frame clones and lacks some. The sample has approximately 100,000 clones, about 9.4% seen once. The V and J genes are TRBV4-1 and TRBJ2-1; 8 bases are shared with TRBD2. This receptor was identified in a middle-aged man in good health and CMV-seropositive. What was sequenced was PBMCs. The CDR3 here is CASSQVLAATYNEQFF. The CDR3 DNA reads TGCGCCAGCAGCCAAGTACTAGCGGCTACCTACAATGAGCAGTTCTTC.